This T cell receptor beta chain emerged from a study of PD-L1 blockade in urothelial cancer. This clone was recorded once. The repertoire was sequenced with immunoSEQ multiplex PCR; TCRdb's copy has only in-frame clones and lacks some. This sample has some 49,000 clones, with roughly 85% found just once. This CDR3 region has 14 residues. The V gene lost 2 bases and the J gene lost 6 bases, with 10 bases spanning the gap. The V gene's germline CDR1 is MNHEY and CDR2 SMNVEV (reference sequence). This chain connects TRBV27 to TRBJ1-4; TRBD1 might be the D (5 bases). This receptor was identified in a man aged 55 to 70 with urothelial cancer. Sequencing used PBMCs, obtained around atezolizumab (anti-PD-L1) treatment. CDR3 in DNA: TGTGCCAGCAGTTTAATAGGGACTGATGAAAAACTGTTTTTT. Its protein is CASSLIGTDEKLFF.